This T cell receptor (beta chain) comes out of a study of post-analysis software for immune sequencing data. About the study: Relapsing-remitting, secondary progressive and progressive-relapsing multiple sclerosis were all included among the disease courses.

Sequencing libraries made from TCR beta cDNA carried unique molecular identifiers. The authors obtained some 500,000 cDNA molecules from roughly 1.1 to 9.2 million T cells. In TCRdb, the PCR reads were re-called with MiXCR into one record per CDR3 protein. The sample has 650,000 to 850,000 distinct CDR3 sequences, about 50% seen once. Germline CDR1 and CDR2: SGHVS and FNYEAQ. The CDR3 is made up of 19 amino acids. About this clonotype itself: Its antigen is not known. One end of the junction is discordant with germline, which a read error may explain.

Study-wide points: F measure showed strong co-clustering of same-batch samples. Included in a set of roughly five TRBV segments more frequent in patients than controls were TRBV5-6, TRBV5-1 and TRBV20-1.

Sequencing was carried out using blood. The genes are TRBV7-6 and TRBJ2-3; 11 nucleotides align to TRBD2. The TCR was taken from a girl aged 5 to 17 with multiple sclerosis. The CDR3 protein is CVSSLGSSGGGPSTDTQYF. For the CDR3, the DNA is TGTGTCAGCAGCTTAGGGAGTAGCGGGGGGGGCCCTAGCACAGATACGCAGTATTTT.